These 25 T cell receptor beta chains originate from one sample sequenced in a study of T-cell reconstitution after alpha-beta-depleted transplantation in children. Using unique molecular identifiers, the investigators prepared the TCRbeta library. MiXCR was run by TCRdb on the PCR reads, yielding one entry per CDR3 protein. The repertoire holds some 840,000 distinct CDR3 sequences, with around 17% as singletons. Here the sequenced sample was PBMCs, mostly from graft donor cells, taken 360 days after TCRalphabeta/CD19-depleted stem cell transplant. All receptors come from a male patient younger than 18 who had a stem cell transplant for acute lymphoblastic leukemia, so the T cells may come from the graft donor.

This clonotype was seen more than once but under ten times. The chain links TRBV11-2 to TRBJ2-3; 11 bases align to TRBD2. Trimming cost V 5 bases and J 4 bases; bases outside gene matches: 11. Germline V gives CDR1 SGHAT, CDR2 FQNNGV. The length of the CDR3 is 17 residues. CDR3 sequence (DNA): TGTGCCAGCAGCCCGGGGACTAGCGGTGAGGGGGCAGATACGCAGTATTTT. As protein: CASSPGTSGEGADTQYF.

This clonotype was seen a handful of times. This chain uses TRBV24-1 with TRBJ2-1, with D perhaps matching TRBD2 (6 bases). The CDR3 spans 16 residues. CDR1 and CDR2 (germline): KGHDR, SFDVKD. V dropped 0 bases and J dropped 6 bases, with 14 bases sitting between them. CDR3 sequence reads: CATSDLQYAGPNEQFF. Here the CDR3 DNA reads TGTGCCACCAGTGATTTGCAATACGCGGGACCCAATGAGCAGTTCTTC.

This chain connects TRBV7-8 to TRBJ2-7; no definite D call. This CDR3 contains 11 residues. Germline V gives CDR1 SGHVS, CDR2 FQNEAQ. V was cut by 2 bases and J by 6 bases, with 5 bases left in between. The CDR3 loop reads CASSLHREQYF. CDR3 in DNA: TGTGCCAGCAGCTTACACCGCGAGCAGTACTTC.

This chain uses TRBV9 with TRBJ2-1; a possible D gene is TRBD2 (6 bases). The V end was cut by 3 bases, the J end by 7 bases, with 14 bases between. Germline loops: CDR1 SGDLS, CDR2 YYNGEE. The CDR3 totals 14 residues. The CDR3 DNA reads as TGTGCCAGCAGCGGCGGGACGTACCTTAATGAGCAGTTCTTC. It translates to CASSGGTYLNEQFF.

The V and J genes are TRBV7-6 and TRBJ2-7; D may be TRBD1 (6 bases). The CDR3 covers 15 residues. Trimming stripped 1 base from V and 2 bases from J, with 12 bases between. Germline assignment: CDR1 SGHVS and CDR2 FNYEAQ. CDR3 region: CASSLERTGTYEQYF. Here the CDR3 DNA reads TGTGCCAGCAGCTTAGAGCGAACAGGGACCTACGAGCAGTACTTC.

V gene TRBV4-2 combines with J gene TRBJ2-3; the D gene is possibly TRBD2 (6 bases). The CDR3 spans 17 residues. CDR1 LGHNA and CDR2 YNFKEQ come from the germline V gene. Trimming removed 0 bases from V and 6 bases from J, with 19 bases in between. The CDR3 nucleotides are TGTGCCAGCAGCCAAGATGGTCGGGCGGGAAGGTCGGATACGCAGTATTTT. Its protein is CASSQDGRAGRSDTQYF.

V gene TRBV11-1 combines with J gene TRBJ2-1; D might be TRBD1 or TRBD2, each matching 5 bases. The germline CDR1 and CDR2 sequences are SGHAT and FQDESV (reference sequence). The length of the CDR3 is 14 residues. The V gene lost 5 bases and the J gene lost 10 bases, with 18 bases spanning the gap. CDR3 loop: CASSPHGTPREQFF. CDR3 DNA sequence: TGTGCCAGCAGCCCCCACGGGACGCCCCGAGAGCAGTTCTTC. The full variable domain, in which reference TRBV11-1 and TRBJ2-1 provide the parts outside the CDR3, is EAEVAQSPRYKITEKSQAVAFWCDPISGHATLYWYRQILGQGPELLVQFQDESVVDDSQLPKDRFSAERLKGVDSTLKIQPAELGDSAMYLCASSPHGTPREQFFGPGTRLTVL.

The chain couples TRBV10-3 to TRBJ1-5; tentative D call: TRBD1 (5 bases). CDR3 size: 13 residues. V lost 4 bases to trimming and J lost 5 bases, with 9 bases between them. Germline V gene sequence: CDR1 ENHRY, CDR2 SYGVKD. In DNA, the CDR3 is TGTGCCATCAGTGGGGACCGATATCAGCCCCAGCATTTT. Translation: CAISGDRYQPQHF.

This chain links TRBV18 with TRBJ2-1, with a tentative D call TRBD2 (6 bases). V lost 6 bases and J lost 7, with 16 bases in between. The CDR3 totals 14 residues. CDR1 is KGHSH, CDR2 LQKENI, per germline. The CDR3 spells CASSRDRRGNEQFF. As DNA, the CDR3 is TGTGCCAGCTCTCGAGATAGGAGGGGAAATGAGCAGTTCTTC.

The chain joins TRBV5-1 to TRBJ1-1; possibly TRBD1 for D (6 bases). Germline V gene lookup returns CDR1 SGHRS and CDR2 YFSETQ. CDR3 length: 15 residues. V was pared by 3 bases and J by 3 bases, with 15 bases between. The CDR3 loop is CASSWSNRVDTEAFF. Here the CDR3 DNA reads TGCGCCAGCAGCTGGAGTAACAGGGTCGACACTGAAGCTTTCTTT.

The chain couples TRBV12-3 or TRBV12-4 to TRBJ2-5; D gene unclear. Trimming removed 7 bases at V and 2 bases at J, with 14 bases between. The CDR3 loop spans 14 amino acids. CDR3 sequence: CASTFMTGQETQYF. CDR3 nucleotides: TGTGCCAGCACCTTCATGACGGGTCAAGAGACCCAGTACTTC.

V usage is TRBV20-1 and J usage is TRBJ2-5, with D possibly being TRBD1 or TRBD2 (5 bases each). The CDR3 length is 16 residues. The germline V gene has CDR1 DFQATT and CDR2 SNEGSKA (reference sequence). The CDR3 region is CSCLNPGQVTQETQYF. The CDR3 DNA reads TGCAGCTGCCTTAACCCGGGGCAGGTCACTCAAGAGACCCAGTACTTC.

The gene calls are TRBV4-1 and TRBJ2-1, with D perhaps matching TRBD1 (5 bases). V was clipped by 4 bases and J by 15 bases, with 22 bases between them. The CDR3 runs to 14 residues. Germline CDR1 and CDR2: MGHRA and YSYEKL. In DNA, the CDR3 is TGCGCCAGCAGCCCGCGCACGGAGACGGCAGGGCTGTTCTTC. Translating it yields CASSPRTETAGLFF.

This chain uses TRBV7-7 with TRBJ2-1, with 11 bases fitting TRBD2. The CDR3 totals 19 residues. The germline V gene encodes CDR1 SSHAT and CDR2 FNYEAQ (reference sequence). The V segment lost 1 base and the J segment 7 bases; nucleotides outside the gene matches: 15. This CDR3 is CASSLGSIYIAGGPNEQFF. Here the CDR3 DNA reads TGTGCCAGCAGCTTAGGGTCAATATACATAGCGGGAGGGCCGAATGAGCAGTTCTTC.

This clonotype showed up many times. V is TRBV7-3 and J is TRBJ2-1; 11 bases match TRBD2. With 1 base clipped from V and 6 bases from J, the junction kept 2 bases outside the gene matches. Looked up from germline, CDR1 is SGHTA and CDR2 is FQGTGA. This CDR3 has 15 residues. The CDR3 sequence is CASSLILAGGNEQFF. The CDR3 coding sequence is TGTGCCAGCAGCTTAATCCTAGCGGGGGGCAATGAGCAGTTCTTC.

The rearrangement links TRBV5-6 to TRBJ2-6, with TRBD1 matching over 8 bases. The CDR3 has 18 residues. Germline V lookup: CDR1 SGHDT, CDR2 YYEEEE. J was trimmed by 0 bases and V by 6 bases; bases with no gene match: 11. The CDR3 loop is CASNHAGTGISGANVLTF. As DNA, the CDR3 is TGTGCCAGCAACCATGCAGGGACAGGAATCTCTGGGGCCAACGTCCTGACTTTC.

The rearrangement joins TRBV19 to TRBJ2-1; weak D call: TRBD1 (6 bases). Germline values: CDR1 LNHDA, CDR2 SQIVND (reference sequence). This CDR3 has 17 residues. CDR3: CACSRRAAGASYNEQFF. The CDR3 DNA reads TGTGCTTGTAGCAGGCGGGCTGCAGGGGCCTCCTACAATGAGCAGTTCTTC.

The chain has TRBV27 and TRBJ2-7; the D gene is possibly TRBD1 (6 bases). Trimming took off 5 bases at V and 3 bases at J, with 17 bases between the two ends. This CDR3 is 15 amino acids long. The germline V gene has CDR1 MNHEY and CDR2 SMNVEV (reference sequence). The CDR3 reads CASSPSLGQNYEQYF. The CDR3, as DNA: TGTGCCAGCAGTCCATCCCTCGGACAGAACTACGAGCAGTACTTC.

The gene calls are TRBV2 and TRBJ1-5; D possibly corresponds to TRBD1 (5 bases). The V and J ends lost 6 bases and 5 bases respectively, with 17 bases between them. Looked up from germline, CDR1 is SNHLY and CDR2 is FYNNEI. CDR3 size: 15 residues. CDR3 protein: CASRITGDGDQPQHF. CDR3 DNA sequence: TGTGCCAGCAGAATCACCGGGGACGGGGATCAGCCCCAGCATTTT.

This clonotype appeared a few times. The chain combines TRBV14 with TRBJ2-1; 7 bases are shared with TRBD2. Germline V CDR1 and CDR2: SGHDN, FVKESK. There are 18 residues in the CDR3. V shed 0 bases and J 4 bases; nucleotides not matched to a gene: 12. CDR3 protein: CASSQEIAGMGTYNEQFF. CDR3 in DNA: TGTGCCAGCAGCCAAGAGATAGCGGGTATGGGGACTTACAATGAGCAGTTCTTC.

A few counts support this clonotype. The rearrangement uses TRBV3-1 and TRBJ2-2, with D unresolved. Per the germline V gene, CDR1 is LGHDT and CDR2 is YNNKEL (reference sequence). This CDR3 comprises 13 residues. V was pared by 8 bases and J by 0 bases, with 7 bases between. The CDR3 region has the DNA TGTGCCAGCCGGCCTTCGAACACCGGGGAGCTGTTTTTT. The encoded protein is CASRPSNTGELFF.

This clonotype was seen a few times. The chain links TRBV7-2 to TRBJ2-7; D not resolved. The CDR3 extends over 12 amino acids. From germline, CDR1 is SGHTA and CDR2 FQGNSA. Deletions cut 1 base from V and 9 bases from J, with 10 bases between. CDR3 residues: CASSLESRRQYF. In DNA, the CDR3 is TGTGCCAGCAGCTTAGAGAGCAGGAGGCAGTACTTC.

This clonotype was seen at least ten times. Written as DNA, the CDR3 is TGTGCCAGCAGTGCCGACAGGGGTAGCTCCTACAATGAGCAGTTCTTC. This codes for CASSADRGSSYNEQFF. The chain recombines TRBV6-4 with TRBJ2-1; 8 bases match TRBD1. Trimming took 4 bases from V and 0 from J; bases not matched to a gene: 5. The V gene's germline CDR1 is MRHNA and CDR2 SNTAGT. The length of the CDR3 is 16 residues.

The V and J genes are TRBV19 and TRBJ2-4, with 7 bases identical to TRBD1. This CDR3 has 14 amino acids. The J segment lost 7 bases and the V segment lost 7 bases, leaving 10 bases of the junction unmatched. CDR1 LNHDA and CDR2 SQIVND come from the germline V gene (reference sequence). The chain's CDR3 is CASTPRQGKNIQYF. The DNA of the CDR3 is TGTGCCAGTACCCCTAGACAGGGTAAGAACATTCAGTACTTC.

The V and J genes are TRBV6-6 and TRBJ2-6; unclear D gene. Germline CDR1 and CDR2: MNHNY and SVGAGI (reference sequence). The length of the CDR3 is 13 residues. V was shortened by 8 bases and J by 2 bases, with 7 bases between the two germline ends. The CDR3 region has the DNA TGTGCCAGCTGTGACCCTGGGGCCAACGTCCTGACTTTC. Translated: CASCDPGANVLTF.